This entry describes one T cell receptor (beta chain). This CDR3 spans 13 amino acids. Trimming cost V 4 bases and J 8 bases, with 11 bases left between them. Germline CDR1 and CDR2: SNHLY and FYNNEI. These data are taken from a study of blood T cell repertoires in COVID-19. Study summary: The samples span acute and convalescent COVID-19 from the United States, Italy and Spain. In each case, the material was cDNA or gDNA derived from T cells, B-cell-depleted T cells, or PBMCs.

Study processing details: Amplified reference gene primers provided the basis for estimating nucleated cell counts. The assay was immunoSEQ multiplex PCR, and TCRdb's table has in-frame clones only and misses some. The D gene and trimming were derived from the DNA, and the V and J assignments and clone size from that table. The sample contains about 120,000 clones, 82% of which appear only once. The chain uses TRBV2 and TRBJ1-4, with TRBD1 as a possible D gene (6 bases). Sequenced input: peripheral blood. The receptor was derived from a woman in her sixties or seventies with acute or convalescent COVID-19. CDR3: CASSVGQPEKLFF. In DNA, the CDR3 is TGTGCCAGCAGTGTCGGACAGCCCGAAAAACTGTTTTTT. The entire variable domain, with the rest obtained from reference TRBV2 and TRBJ1-4, is as follows: EPEVTQTPSHQVTQMGQEVILRCVPISNHLYFYWYRQILGQKVEFLVSFYNNEISEKSEIFDDQFSVERPDGSNFTLKIRSTKLEDSAMYFCASSVGQPEKLFFGSGTQLSVL.